This T cell receptor (beta chain) was sequenced during a study of OX40 agonist ivuxolimab in advanced cancers. Measured with immunoSEQ multiplex PCR; TCRdb has only the in-frame clones, and not every one. The sample lists 57,000 or so clones, roughly 80% seen once, with over 2.5% in the top ten. The sample consisted of CD4+ or CD8+ T cells sorted from blood, taken in a trial of the OX40 agonist ivuxolimab. The receptor's source is an adult with an advanced solid tumor such as melanoma, head and neck, liver or kidney cancer.

The CDR3 bases are TGTGCCAGCAGCCAGGAGAGGGGGCACGGCTACACCTTC. Its protein product is CASSQERGHGYTF. The chain links TRBV7-3 to TRBJ1-2; 7 bases fit TRBD1. V trimming: 5 bases; J trimming: 8 bases; junction bases outside the gene matches: 8. The CDR3 runs 13 residues. Germline V gene data show CDR1 as SGHTA and CDR2 as FQGTGA.